Shown below are 27 T cell receptor beta chains from a single sample sequenced in a study of Ad26.COV2.S vaccination and SARS-CoV-2 variants. Method: immunoSEQ multiplex PCR; TCRdb's copy keeps in-frame clones and lacks some. The table has around 170,000 clones, approximately 88% seen once. This specimen was peripheral blood, taken after recovery from COVID-19. The receptor set was obtained from a human donor who had recovered from COVID-19.

This rearrangement joins TRBV18 to TRBJ2-5; 8 bases map to TRBD2. The trim removed 2 bases at V and 5 bases at J, leaving 10 bases unmatched. This CDR3 has 16 amino acids. CDR1 is KGHSH, CDR2 LQKENI, per germline. The CDR3 DNA follows: TGTGCCAGCTCACCAAGAGGAGCGGGAGCTGGTGAGACCCAGTACTTC. It yields the protein CASSPRGAGAGETQYF.

The rearrangement links TRBV11-2 to TRBJ2-1, with 10 bases fitting TRBD1. Losses at the gene ends were 3 bases for V and 4 bases for J; bases not matched to a gene: 9. The CDR3 contains 17 residues. Germline values: CDR1 SGHAT, CDR2 FQNNGV. The CDR3 region is CASSFWKVGQGYNEQFF. CDR3 coding DNA: TGTGCCAGCAGCTTTTGGAAGGTGGGACAGGGGTACAATGAGCAGTTCTTC.

The CDR3 protein is CASSTRALGYTF. CDR3 nucleotides: TGTGCCAGCAGTACCAGGGCCCTAGGCTACACCTTC. The chain links TRBV2 to TRBJ1-2; a weak D match, TRBD1 (5 bases). With 5 bases removed from V and 8 bases from J, the gap between germline ends came to 12 bases. The germline V gene has CDR1 SNHLY and CDR2 FYNNEI. The length of the CDR3 is 12 residues. The variable domain in full, with the rest retrieved from reference TRBV2 and TRBJ1-2, is EPEVTQTPSHQVTQMGQEVILRCVPISNHLYFYWYRQILGQKVEFLVSFYNNEISEKSEIFDDQFSVERPDGSNFTLKIRSTKLEDSAMYFCASSTRALGYTFGSGTRLTVV.

The chain combines TRBV5-4 with TRBJ2-1; D gene unclear. V was cut by 4 bases and J by 0 bases, with 11 bases left in between. Germline loops: CDR1 SGHNT, CDR2 YYREEE (reference sequence). The length of the CDR3 is 15 residues. CDR3 sequence: CASSPSLTSYNEQFF. In DNA form, the CDR3 reads TGTGCCAGCAGCCCTAGTTTAACCTCCTACAATGAGCAGTTCTTC.

The chain recombines TRBV11-3 with TRBJ2-1; maybe TRBD2 (5 bases). This CDR3 contains 15 residues. The V and J ends lost 1 base and 3 bases respectively, with 10 bases between them. Germline lookup yields CDR1 SGHNT and CDR2 YENEEA. The CDR3 coding sequence is TGTGCCAGCAGCTTAGGGGGAGATCTCTACAATGAGCAGTTCTTC. It codes for CASSLGGDLYNEQFF.

In DNA, the CDR3 is TGTGCCAGCAGCTTGCCCGGGACGGCGTACAATGAGCAGTTCTTC. It codes for CASSLPGTAYNEQFF. The V call is TRBV5-5, the J call TRBJ2-1, with D perhaps being TRBD1 or TRBD2 (5 bases each). This CDR3 spans 15 amino acids. In germline, CDR1 is SGHKS, CDR2 YYEKEE (reference sequence). Trimming shortened V by 1 base and J by 4 bases, and 12 bases separated the two germline ends. The full variable domain, in which reference TRBV5-5 and TRBJ2-1 provide the parts outside the CDR3, is DAGVTQSPTHLIKTRGQQVTLRCSPISGHKSVSWYQQVLGQGPQFIFQYYEKEERGRGNFPDRFSARQFPNYSSELNVNALLLGDSALYLCASSLPGTAYNEQFFGPGTRLTVL.

The chain is built from TRBV4-1 and TRBJ1-1; D gene uncertain. This CDR3 has 15 amino acids. The ends were cut back, 3 bases at V and 0 bases at J, with 11 bases in the middle. Germline V lookup: CDR1 MGHRA, CDR2 YSYEKL. The CDR3 DNA follows: TGCGCCAGCAGCCACCCGGCACGCATGAACACTGAAGCTTTCTTT. This translates into CASSHPARMNTEAFF.

The chain uses TRBV10-3 and TRBJ2-1; 8 nucleotides line up with TRBD2. Germline CDR1 is ENHRY and CDR2 is SYGVKD. The CDR3 has 16 amino acids. V gave up 6 bases and J gave up 6 bases; unmatched junction bases: 13. The chain's CDR3 is CAIRTMSGRGGNEQFF. CDR3 in DNA: TGTGCCATCAGGACCATGAGCGGGAGAGGAGGCAATGAGCAGTTCTTC.

The chain joins TRBV2 to TRBJ2-2; D uncertain. There are 14 residues in the CDR3. Trimming took off 4 bases at V and 4 bases at J, with 10 bases between the two ends. The germline CDR1 and CDR2 sequences are SNHLY and FYNNEI. The DNA of the CDR3 is TGTGCCAGCAGTGGGCATAGGATCACCGGGGAGCTGTTTTTT. Translation gives CASSGHRITGELFF.

V gene TRBV28 combines with J gene TRBJ2-7, with D perhaps matching TRBD2 (6 bases). V was clipped by 6 bases and J by 1 base, with 7 bases between them. The germline CDR1 and CDR2 sequences are MDHEN and SYDVKM. The CDR3 contains 12 residues. In DNA, the CDR3 is TGTGCCAGCAGGGAGGGGTCCTACGAGCAGTACTTC. It encodes CASREGSYEQYF.

CDR3: CASSPGQGSNSPLHF. CDR3 nucleotide sequence: TGTGCCAGCAGTCCTGGACAGGGCTCTAATTCACCCCTCCACTTT. The rearrangement joins TRBV27 to TRBJ1-6; 8 bases match TRBD1. After removal of 5 bases from V and 6 bases from J, the junction contained 6 bases not matched to a gene. This CDR3 has 15 amino acids. From germline, CDR1 is MNHEY and CDR2 SMNVEV (reference sequence).

The gene calls are TRBV4-1 and TRBJ2-3; D could derive from TRBD1 or TRBD2 (6 bases each). The V gene's germline CDR1 is MGHRA and CDR2 YSYEKL. The CDR3 has 12 residues. The V end was cut by 5 bases, the J end by 6 bases, with 9 bases between. CDR3 bases: TGCGCCAGCAGCTCCGGGGGCGATACGCAGTATTTT. Protein sequence: CASSSGGDTQYF.

The chain couples TRBV19 to TRBJ1-2; perhaps TRBD1 as D (5 bases). This CDR3 spans 14 amino acids. Deletions cut 3 bases from V and 3 bases from J, with 11 bases between. Germline CDR1 LNHDA, CDR2 SQIVND (reference sequence). This chain's CDR3 is CASSIRVSDYGYTF. In DNA form, the CDR3 reads TGTGCCAGTAGTATCAGGGTGTCAGACTATGGCTACACCTTC.

The chain uses TRBV18 and TRBJ2-5, with unresolved D. V lost 3 bases, J lost 2 bases, and 7 bases lay in between. Germline V CDR1 and CDR2: KGHSH, LQKENI. The CDR3 runs to 13 residues. The CDR3 sequence: CASSPRRQETQYF. The CDR3 DNA is TGTGCCAGCTCACCTCGGCGGCAAGAGACCCAGTACTTC. Full variable domain (missing parts from reference TRBV18 and TRBJ2-5): NAGVMQNPRHLVRRRGQEARLRCSPMKGHSHVYWYRQLPEEGLKFMVYLQKENIIDESGMPKERFSAEFPKEGPSILRIQQVVRGDSAAYFCASSPRRQETQYFGPGTRLLVL.

This clone was observed once. This chain links TRBV29-1 with TRBJ1-2; unclear D gene. V was shortened by 4 bases and J by 8 bases, with 8 bases between the two germline ends. Germline V CDR1 and CDR2: SQVTM, ANQGSEA. The CDR3 contains 10 residues. The CDR3 reads CSVGLEGYTF. DNA of the CDR3: TGCAGCGTTGGGTTGGAGGGCTACACCTTC.

This CDR3 is CASSPGQGETQYF. CDR3 in DNA: TGTGCCAGCAGCCCGGGACAGGGAGAGACCCAGTACTTC. The gene calls are TRBV5-4 and TRBJ2-5; 9 bases agree with TRBD1. With V trimmed by 4 bases and J by 4 bases, 2 bases remained unmatched. Germline V gene lookup returns CDR1 SGHNT and CDR2 YYREEE (reference sequence). CDR3 length: 13 amino acids.

This chain links TRBV7-3 with TRBJ2-2; TRBD1 might be the D (5 bases). V was trimmed by 5 bases and J by 4 bases, leaving 14 bases between them. This CDR3 is 15 amino acids long. Germline assignment: CDR1 SGHTA and CDR2 FQGTGA. The CDR3 DNA is TGTGCCAGCAGCCCAAGCCGACAGTCCACCGGGGAGCTGTTTTTT. Protein sequence: CASSPSRQSTGELFF.

The V call is TRBV6-5, the J call TRBJ1-1; 10 positions agree with TRBD1. Germline CDR1 MNHEY, CDR2 SVGAGI. The V segment lost 6 bases and the J segment 7 bases; nucleotides outside the gene matches: 11. The CDR3 totals 15 residues. CDR3 bases: TGTGCCAGCAGAAGGGACAGGGGAGGAAGGCTTGAAGCTTTCTTT. This codes for CASRRDRGGRLEAFF.

J is TRBJ2-2 and V is TRBV14; weak D call: TRBD1 (5 bases). Germline values: CDR1 SGHDN, CDR2 FVKESK. V lost 4 bases and J lost 5, with 11 bases in between. The CDR3 has 14 amino acids. The CDR3 is CASSPWGGTGELFF. The CDR3 nucleotides are TGTGCCAGCAGCCCCTGGGGCGGAACCGGGGAGCTGTTTTTT.

This chain joins TRBV19 and TRBJ1-2; D remains ambiguous. The germline V gene has CDR1 LNHDA and CDR2 SQIVND (reference sequence). This CDR3 contains 13 residues. V gave up 3 bases and J gave up 6 bases, with 11 bases separating them. CDR3 amino acids: CASSISPNNGYTF. CDR3 nucleotides: TGTGCCAGTAGTATTAGCCCGAATAATGGCTACACCTTC.

This chain joins TRBV30 and TRBJ2-7, with 9 bases identical to TRBD2. V trimming: 2 bases; J trimming: 1 base; junction bases outside the gene matches: 9. The CDR3 covers 16 residues. From germline, CDR1 is GTSNPN and CDR2 SVGIG (reference sequence). Here the CDR3 DNA reads TGTGCCTGGAGTCGGATAGCGGGAGTTGTATCCTACGAGCAGTACTTC. Its protein product is CAWSRIAGVVSYEQYF.

This rearrangement joins TRBV3-1 (or the pseudogene TRBV3-2) to TRBJ2-1, with 14 bases identical to TRBD2. Germline lookup yields CDR1 LGHDT and CDR2 YNNKEL (reference sequence). This CDR3 contains 13 residues. The CDR3: CAFGTSGGDEQFF. The CDR3 nucleotides read TGTGCGTTCGGGACTAGCGGGGGCGATGAGCAGTTCTTC.

This chain links TRBV10-2 with TRBJ2-1; 8 positions agree with TRBD2. Losses at the gene ends were 6 bases for V and 14 bases for J; bases not matched to a gene: 9. This CDR3 is 12 amino acids long. Germline V gene sequence: CDR1 WSHSY, CDR2 SAAADI. The CDR3 nucleotides read TGCGCCAGCAGCCTACGGGAGGGCCGCGAGTTCTTC. Protein product: CASSLREGREFF.

V is TRBV4-2 and J is TRBJ2-1, with TRBD2 matching over 7 bases. This CDR3 has 14 residues. V lost 3 bases to trimming and J lost 6 bases; unmatched junction nucleotides: 5. Germline CDR1 reads LGHNA; CDR2 reads YNFKEQ. CDR3 sequence: CASSHRGTINEQFF. CDR3 bases: TGTGCCAGCAGCCACAGAGGGACTATCAATGAGCAGTTCTTC.

This rearrangement joins TRBV28 to TRBJ2-5; D not certain. The V gene's germline CDR1 is MDHEN and CDR2 SYDVKM. Trimming shortened V by 6 bases and J by 6 bases, and 14 bases separated the two germline ends. This CDR3 contains 13 residues. The CDR3 loop is CASSFMDLKTQYF. The CDR3 DNA reads as TGTGCCAGCAGCTTCATGGACCTGAAGACCCAGTACTTC. The full variable domain, completed using reference TRBV28 and TRBJ2-5, is DVKVTQSSRYLVKRTGEKVFLECVQDMDHENMFWYRQDPGLGLRLIYFSYDVKMKEKGDIPEGYSVSREKKERFSLILESASTNQTSMYLCASSFMDLKTQYFGPGTRLLVL.

The rearrangement links TRBV19 to TRBJ1-2, with TRBD1 as a possible D gene (5 bases). The CDR3 has 13 amino acids. The germline gives CDR1 LNHDA, CDR2 SQIVND (reference sequence). V was trimmed by 3 bases and J by 8 bases, leaving 13 bases between them. This chain's CDR3 is CASSMQGVRGYTF. CDR3 nucleotide sequence: TGTGCCAGTAGTATGCAAGGGGTTCGCGGCTACACCTTC.

DNA of the CDR3: TGCGCCAGCAGCTTGGGTCCAAAACTAGCTCTATCCCAAGAGACCCAGTACTTC. It specifies CASSLGPKLALSQETQYF. V is TRBV5-1 and J is TRBJ2-5, with D tentatively TRBD2 (6 bases). Trimming removed 0 bases at V and 1 base at J, with 19 bases between. Germline-derived CDR1 and CDR2 are SGHRS and YFSETQ. The CDR3 contains 18 residues.